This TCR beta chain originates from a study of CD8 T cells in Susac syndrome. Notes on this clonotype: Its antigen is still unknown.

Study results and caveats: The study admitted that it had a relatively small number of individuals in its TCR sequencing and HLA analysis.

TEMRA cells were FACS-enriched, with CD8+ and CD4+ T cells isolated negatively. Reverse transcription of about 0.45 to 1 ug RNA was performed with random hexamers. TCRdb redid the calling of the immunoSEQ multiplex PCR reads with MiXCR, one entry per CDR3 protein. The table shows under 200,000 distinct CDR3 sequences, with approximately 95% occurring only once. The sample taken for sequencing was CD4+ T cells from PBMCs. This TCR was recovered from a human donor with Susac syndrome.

The CDR3 sequence is CASSESGRGGYTF. The CDR3 DNA reads as TGTGCCAGCAGTGAGTCAGGCCGGGGTGGCTACACCTTC. The rearrangement links TRBV6-5 to TRBJ1-2; no firm D call. V was pared by 5 bases and J by 7 bases, with 14 bases between. Germline loops: CDR1 MNHEY, CDR2 SVGAGI. The CDR3 is 13 residues long.